The 16 T cell receptor beta chains below were found in one sample sequenced in a study of blood T cell repertoires in COVID-19. The repertoire was sequenced with immunoSEQ multiplex PCR; TCRdb's copy has only in-frame clones and lacks some. This table has about 99,000 clones, about 90% appearing once. Sample: peripheral blood. The receptor source for this set is a human donor in a cohort sampled during active COVID-19.

The genes are TRBV5-1 and TRBJ2-1; tentative D call: TRBD1 (6 bases). Germline-derived CDR1 and CDR2 are SGHRS and YFSETQ. V was pared by 0 bases and J by 10 bases, with 35 bases between. CDR3 length: 21 amino acids. CDR3 nucleotides: TGCGCCAGCAGCTTGGGAATTGTGCGCGACGACCGACACGGGGACAAAGGGGAGCAGTTCTTC. Its protein is CASSLGIVRDDRHGDKGEQFF. Variable domain in full (rest from reference TRBV5-1 and TRBJ2-1): KAGVTQTPRYLIKTRGQQVTLSCSPISGHRSVSWYQQTPGQGLQFLFEYFSETQRNKGNFPGRFSGRQFSNSRSEMNVSTLELGDSALYLCASSLGIVRDDRHGDKGEQFFGPGTRLTVL.

The CDR3 loop reads CALGLAGVSNGEFF. The CDR3 DNA is TGTGCCTTAGGACTAGCGGGAGTCTCTAACGGGGAGTTCTTC. The chain carries TRBV28 and TRBJ2-1; the match to TRBD2 covers 13 bases. CDR1 is MDHEN, CDR2 SYDVKM, per germline. This CDR3 is 14 amino acids long. The V gene end was trimmed by 11 bases and the J gene end by 14 bases; junction bases not matched to a gene: 15.

The gene calls are TRBV2 and TRBJ1-3; the D is unclear. Between the trimmed V and J ends, which lost 4 bases and 4 bases, there was a span of 11 bases. The V gene's germline CDR1 is SNHLY and CDR2 FYNNEI. This CDR3 contains 14 residues. The DNA of the CDR3 is TGTGCCAGCAGTGTCGCGGGATACGGAAACACCATATATTTT. Residues: CASSVAGYGNTIYF.

J is TRBJ1-2 and V is TRBV6-1; no definite D call. CDR3 length: 18 residues. The ends were cut back, 1 base at V and 2 bases at J, with 20 bases in the middle. CDR1 and CDR2 (germline): MNHNS, SASEGT. CDR3 sequence reads: CASSEGSLRRGWNYGYTF. The CDR3 nucleotides read TGTGCCAGCAGTGAAGGTTCGTTGCGTCGGGGTTGGAACTATGGCTACACCTTC.

This sequence joins TRBV7-9 and TRBJ1-2; the D gene is possibly TRBD1 (5 bases). Germline V gene sequence: CDR1 SEHNR, CDR2 FQNEAQ (reference sequence). The length of the CDR3 is 16 residues. V was clipped by 5 bases and J by 0 bases, with 16 bases between them. CDR3 nucleotide sequence: TGTGCCAGCAGCGACCTAGGAGCGGGGGCTAACTATGGCTACACCTTC. Translation: CASSDLGAGANYGYTF.

V gene TRBV10-3 combines with J gene TRBJ2-5; 9 bases are shared with TRBD1. The length of the CDR3 is 13 residues. Losses at the gene ends were 6 bases for V and 5 bases for J; bases not matched to a gene: 4. Germline lookup yields CDR1 ENHRY and CDR2 SYGVKD. The CDR3 bases are TGTGCCATCAGCCTAGACAGGGGGGAGACCCAGTACTTC. Amino acids: CAISLDRGETQYF.

The chain is built from TRBV7-9 and TRBJ1-4; D might be TRBD1 (6 bases). The CDR3 is 14 residues long. Trimming stripped 5 bases from V and 3 bases from J, with 10 bases between. Germline values: CDR1 SEHNR, CDR2 FQNEAQ (reference sequence). DNA for the CDR3: TGTGCCAGCAGCAGGACAGTGGCTAATGAAAAACTGTTTTTT. Translated, it gives CASSRTVANEKLFF.

The rearrangement uses TRBV28 and TRBJ2-1, with 11 bases fitting TRBD2. CDR1 is MDHEN and CDR2 is SYDVKM in the germline V gene. The CDR3 covers 15 residues. V was pared by 3 bases and J by 5 bases, with 3 bases of the junction left unmatched. CDR3 coding DNA: TGTGCCAGCAGTTTCAGACTAGCGGGGAACAATGAGCAGTTCTTC. As protein: CASSFRLAGNNEQFF. The whole variable domain, filled in from reference TRBV28 and TRBJ2-1, reads DVKVTQSSRYLVKRTGEKVFLECVQDMDHENMFWYRQDPGLGLRLIYFSYDVKMKEKGDIPEGYSVSREKKERFSLILESASTNQTSMYLCASSFRLAGNNEQFFGPGTRLTVL.

V and J are TRBV6-6 and TRBJ1-1; D gene unclear. This CDR3 spans 14 amino acids. The V gene lost 2 bases and the J gene lost 1 base, with 8 bases spanning the gap. Germline V lookup: CDR1 MNHNY, CDR2 SVGAGI (reference sequence). This CDR3 reads CASSYHRENTEAFF. CDR3 nucleotides: TGTGCCAGCAGTTACCACAGAGAGAACACTGAAGCTTTCTTT.

CDR3 sequence: CASRTGTGQFF. The CDR3, as DNA: TGTGCCAGCAGGACCGGGACAGGACAGTTCTTC. The gene calls are TRBV28 and TRBJ2-1; 8 bases are a match to TRBD1. V shed 6 bases and J 13 bases; nucleotides not matched to a gene: 5. The germline V gene has CDR1 MDHEN and CDR2 SYDVKM. This CDR3 comprises 11 residues.

The chain employs TRBV3-1 (or the pseudogene TRBV3-2) and TRBJ1-1; D not resolved. V lost 2 bases, J lost 1 base, and 11 bases lay in between. CDR1 is LGHDT, CDR2 YNNKEL, per germline (reference sequence). CDR3 length equals 15 residues. Here the CDR3 DNA reads TGTGCCAGCAGCCAATCTAAGAGTGGGAACACTGAAGCTTTCTTT. Protein product: CASSQSKSGNTEAFF.

In this sample, this clone turned up once. This chain joins TRBV7-9 and TRBJ2-3; TRBD2 might be the D (6 bases). The germline V gene has CDR1 SEHNR and CDR2 FQNEAQ (reference sequence). The CDR3 covers 17 residues. V lost 5 bases and J 6 bases, leaving 24 bases between the germline ends. The CDR3 nucleotides read TGTGCCAGCAGCACACACCGGGACTCAAGAGGGGAGGATACGCAGTATTTT. The encoded protein is CASSTHRDSRGEDTQYF.

This clone was seen a handful of times. The V call is TRBV4-1, the J call TRBJ2-1; no reliable D call. The V and J ends lost 4 bases and 6 bases respectively, with 7 bases between them. CDR3 length equals 12 residues. Germline V gives CDR1 MGHRA, CDR2 YSYEKL. The CDR3 protein is CASSRGTNEQFF. The DNA for the CDR3 is TGCGCCAGCAGCCGAGGTACCAATGAGCAGTTCTTC.

The rearrangement joins TRBV29-1 to TRBJ1-5; D is possibly TRBD1 (6 bases). Trimming pared 6 bases from V and 5 bases from J, leaving 20 bases between. Germline CDR1 reads SQVTM; CDR2 reads ANQGSEA. This CDR3 is built from 15 residues. The CDR3 region has the DNA TGCAGCGTCTCCCCAGGCAGGGGCGCAGATCAGCCCCAGCATTTT. The encoded protein is CSVSPGRGADQPQHF.

This chain uses TRBV25-1 with TRBJ1-3; 7 bases agree with TRBD1. Germline trimming cut 4 bases from V and 3 bases from J; bases unmatched to any gene: 3. CDR1 is MGHDK, CDR2 SYGVNS, per germline. The CDR3 totals 14 residues. CDR3 sequence: CASSGDSVGNTIYF. The DNA of the CDR3 is TGTGCCAGCAGTGGGGACAGCGTTGGAAACACCATATATTTT.

The chain couples TRBV7-2 to TRBJ2-7, with TRBD2 matching over 11 bases. The germline CDR1 and CDR2 sequences are SGHTA and FQGNSA. The CDR3 is 15 amino acids. The ends lost 5 bases at V and 1 base at J; junction bases unmatched: 4. As DNA, the CDR3 is TGTGCCAGCAGCATTAGCGGGGGGGGTTCCTACGAGCAGTACTTC. Translation: CASSISGGGSYEQYF.